These 26 T cell receptor beta chains were sequenced from one sample in a study of cytomegalovirus exposure and HLA in healthy donors. The PCR contained 60 Vbeta and 13 Jbeta primers. Method: immunoSEQ multiplex PCR; TCRdb's copy keeps in-frame clones and lacks some. The sample shows roughly 100,000 clones, around 72% of them seen only once. Specimen: PBMCs. These TCRs come from a male donor in good health and CMV-seronegative.

This clone was seen a single time. The J gene is TRBJ2-3, the V gene TRBV7-2, with TRBD2 matching 13 bases. Germline V gene lookup returns CDR1 SGHTA and CDR2 FQGNSA. This CDR3 has 18 residues. Trimming removed 7 bases from V and 6 bases from J; junction bases left unmatched: 16. The CDR3 region has the DNA TGTGCCAGCACCCTAATGAGGACTAGCGGGAGTCGAGCGGATACGCAGTATTTT. Amino acids: CASTLMRTSGSRADTQYF.

The chain has TRBV5-6 and TRBJ2-7; D is perhaps TRBD1 (6 bases). Germline V gene sequence: CDR1 SGHDT, CDR2 YYEEEE. The CDR3 consists of 13 residues. Trimming left V 7 bases short and J 3 bases short, with 14 bases between. This chain's CDR3 is CASCLTGSYEQYF. CDR3 bases: TGTGCCAGCTGTCTTACAGGGAGCTACGAGCAGTACTTC.

The chain employs TRBV7-9 and TRBJ2-1, with D perhaps TRBD2 (6 bases). This CDR3 comprises 14 residues. Germline CDR1 and CDR2: SEHNR and FQNEAQ (reference sequence). The V end lost 8 bases, the J end lost 3 bases, and 14 bases lay between the germline ends. This CDR3 is CASVGRSGYNEQFF. The CDR3 DNA reads as TGTGCCAGCGTGGGGAGGTCGGGCTACAATGAGCAGTTCTTC. Combining the CDR3 with reference TRBV7-9 and TRBJ2-1 gives the whole variable domain DTGVSQNPRHKITKRGQNVTFRCDPISEHNRLYWYRQTLGQGPEFLTYFQNEAQLEKSRLLSDRFSAERPKGSFSTLEIQRTEQGDSAMYLCASVGRSGYNEQFFGPGTRLTVL.

V and J are TRBV7-9 and TRBJ2-5, with TRBD2 identical over 10 bases. This CDR3 is 13 amino acids long. Germline CDR1 reads SEHNR; CDR2 reads FQNEAQ (reference sequence). With V trimmed by 8 bases and J by 5 bases, 5 bases remained unmatched. The CDR3 region is CASGLAGDETQYF. DNA of the CDR3: TGTGCCAGCGGGCTAGCGGGAGACGAGACCCAGTACTTC.

By sample share, this clone is medium-sized. The V call is TRBV28, the J call TRBJ2-7; D is possibly TRBD2 (7 bases). Between the trimmed V and J ends, which lost 7 bases and 2 bases, there was a span of 15 bases. The CDR3 length is 14 residues. Germline V gene sequence: CDR1 MDHEN, CDR2 SYDVKM. The CDR3 loop is CASNPSGGAYEQYF. In DNA form, the CDR3 reads TGTGCCAGCAATCCCTCGGGGGGCGCCTACGAGCAGTACTTC.

V is TRBV6-1 and J is TRBJ2-7; 7 nucleotides align to TRBD1. The trim removed 5 bases at V and 6 bases at J, leaving 10 bases unmatched. Germline values: CDR1 MNHNS, CDR2 SASEGT. This CDR3 comprises 14 residues. CDR3 sequence reads: CASSPGTANAEQYF. The CDR3 region has the DNA TGTGCCAGCAGTCCCGGGACAGCTAACGCCGAGCAGTACTTC.

V and J are TRBV5-5 and TRBJ2-3, with 10 bases matching TRBD2. The CDR3 runs 18 residues. The J segment lost 5 bases and the V segment lost 3 bases, leaving 15 bases of the junction unmatched. Germline V gene lookup returns CDR1 SGHKS and CDR2 YYEKEE (reference sequence). The CDR3 protein is CASSSKFLGLAAGDTQYF. For the CDR3, the DNA is TGTGCCAGCAGCTCTAAATTTCTAGGACTAGCGGCCGGAGATACGCAGTATTTT.

The V and J genes are TRBV7-9 and TRBJ1-1, with D hard to call. Trimming stripped 5 bases from V and 0 bases from J, with 4 bases between. Germline V gives CDR1 SEHNR, CDR2 FQNEAQ (reference sequence). This CDR3 is built from 12 residues. The CDR3 DNA reads TGTGCCAGCAGCCCCATGAACACTGAAGCTTTCTTT. Translation gives CASSPMNTEAFF.

The rearrangement uses TRBV19 and TRBJ2-1; D may be TRBD2 (6 bases). Looked up from germline, CDR1 is LNHDA and CDR2 is SQIVND (reference sequence). This CDR3 contains 15 residues. The V gene lost 4 bases and the J gene lost 0 bases, with 10 bases spanning the gap. The CDR3 DNA is TGTGCCAGTAGTACGGGACTCCTCTCCTACAATGAGCAGTTCTTC. Translation: CASSTGLLSYNEQFF. The full variable domain, rest sourced from reference TRBV19 and TRBJ2-1, is DGGITQSPKYLFRKEGQNVTLSCEQNLNHDAMYWYRQDPGQGLRLIYYSQIVNDFQKGDIAEGYSVSREKKESFPLTVTSAQKNPTAFYLCASSTGLLSYNEQFFGPGTRLTVL.

Only one count was recorded for this clone. The J gene is TRBJ1-5, the V gene TRBV9; 9 nucleotides align to TRBD1. CDR1 is SGDLS and CDR2 is YYNGEE in the germline V gene. The CDR3 is made up of 15 amino acids. Losses at the gene ends were 0 bases for V and 6 bases for J; bases not matched to a gene: 4. The CDR3 spells CASSVGQGGGQPQHF. The CDR3 DNA reads as TGTGCCAGCAGCGTAGGACAGGGGGGGGGTCAGCCCCAGCATTTT. The complete variable domain, with remaining parts taken from reference TRBV9 and TRBJ1-5, reads DSGVTQTPKHLITATGQRVTLRCSPRSGDLSVYWYQQSLDQGLQFLIQYYNGEERAKGNILERFSAQQFPDLHSELNLSSLELGDSALYFCASSVGQGGGQPQHFGDGTRLSIL.

V gene TRBV28 combines with J gene TRBJ2-7; D is uncertain. CDR3 length equals 13 residues. Between the trimmed V and J ends, which lost 2 bases and 6 bases, there was a span of 11 bases. Germline CDR1 is MDHEN and CDR2 is SYDVKM. The CDR3 is CASSLGSFGEQYF. CDR3 sequence (DNA): TGTGCCAGCAGTTTAGGTTCCTTCGGCGAGCAGTACTTC.

CDR3 in amino acids: CASSLTTGVAYTQYF. The CDR3 DNA follows: TGTGCCAGCAGTCTTACGACGGGAGTCGCGTATACGCAGTATTTT. This chain connects TRBV6-6 to TRBJ2-3; a possible D gene is TRBD2 (6 bases). Trimming removed 5 bases from V and 7 bases from J, with 19 bases in between. CDR3 length: 15 residues. The germline V gene encodes CDR1 MNHNY and CDR2 SVGAGI (reference sequence).

V and J are TRBV15 and TRBJ2-3; 11 bases are shared with TRBD2. From germline, CDR1 is LNHNV and CDR2 YYDKDF (reference sequence). The V segment lost 6 bases and the J segment 3 bases; nucleotides outside the gene matches: 5. The CDR3 is 15 residues long. As DNA, the CDR3 is TGTGCCACCAGGGAACCTAGCGGGAGGACAGATACGCAGTATTTT. Its translation: CATREPSGRTDTQYF. Full variable domain (remainder filled in from reference TRBV15 and TRBJ2-3): DAMVIQNPRYQVTQFGKPVTLSCSQTLNHNVMYWYQQKSSQAPKLLFHYYDKDFNNEADTPDNFQSRRPNTSFCFLDIRSPGLGDTAMYLCATREPSGRTDTQYFGPGTRLTVL.

V is TRBV6-1 and J is TRBJ2-5, with 7 bases matching TRBD2. J was trimmed by 5 bases and V by 9 bases; bases with no gene match: 12. Germline V gene data show CDR1 as MNHNS and CDR2 as SASEGT. This CDR3 comprises 14 residues. CDR3 nucleotides: TGTGCCAGTTCCTGGGGGGGTAATTCGGAGACCCAGTACTTC. Residues: CASSWGGNSETQYF.

V is TRBV2 and J is TRBJ2-5, with 9 bases matching TRBD1. The CDR3 runs 15 residues. J lost 2 bases, V lost 6 bases, and 7 bases had no gene match. Germline lookup yields CDR1 SNHLY and CDR2 FYNNEI. The CDR3 sequence is CASSGDRAGQETQYF. CDR3 sequence (DNA): TGTGCCAGCAGCGGGGACAGGGCAGGGCAAGAGACCCAGTACTTC.

This clone was found a few times. V is TRBV4-3 and J is TRBJ1-2; D unresolved. This CDR3 is 14 amino acids long. V was trimmed by 2 bases and J by 4 bases, leaving 11 bases between them. The germline V gene encodes CDR1 LGHNA and CDR2 YSLEER. CDR3 region: CASSQPDSSYGYTF. The CDR3 bases are TGCGCCAGCAGCCAACCGGACTCAAGCTATGGCTACACCTTC.

The genes are TRBV5-1 and TRBJ2-1, with TRBD2 matching over 12 bases. This CDR3 has 15 residues. Losses at the gene ends were 0 bases for V and 9 bases for J; bases not matched to a gene: 4. Germline V gives CDR1 SGHRS, CDR2 YFSETQ. CDR3: CASSLGLAGGGEQFF. The CDR3 DNA follows: TGCGCCAGCAGCTTGGGGCTAGCGGGAGGGGGTGAGCAGTTCTTC.

The chain joins TRBV5-4 to TRBJ2-7, with TRBD2 identical over 7 bases. Germline V gene lookup returns CDR1 SGHNT and CDR2 YYREEE (reference sequence). The CDR3 runs to 16 residues. J was trimmed by 1 base and V by 4 bases; bases with no gene match: 11. CDR3 in amino acids: CASSGGSGERSYEQYF. The CDR3 nucleotides are TGTGCCAGCAGCGGAGGGAGCGGGGAACGGTCCTACGAGCAGTACTTC.

V gene TRBV7-2 combines with J gene TRBJ1-4, with D tentatively TRBD1 (6 bases). There are 14 residues in the CDR3. Trimming took 1 base from V and 7 from J, leaving 10 bases between them. Germline CDR1 reads SGHTA; CDR2 reads FQGNSA. CDR3 bases: TGTGCCAGCAGCTTAGTCAGGGGTCCTGAAAAACTGTTTTTT. The encoded protein is CASSLVRGPEKLFF.

This clone qualifies as medium-sized. The V gene is TRBV5-4, the J gene TRBJ1-1, with D perhaps matching TRBD1 (6 bases). Looked up from germline, CDR1 is SGHNT and CDR2 is YYREEE (reference sequence). The CDR3 extends over 15 amino acids. V lost 3 bases to trimming and J lost 4 bases, with 16 bases between them. The CDR3 DNA is TGTGCCAGCAGCTGGCAAGTGGGGGCGCCCACTGAAGCTTTCTTT. It codes for CASSWQVGAPTEAFF. The whole variable domain, filled in from reference TRBV5-4 and TRBJ1-1, reads ETGVTQSPTHLIKTRGQQVTLRCSSQSGHNTVSWYQQALGQGPQFIFQYYREEENGRGNFPPRFSGLQFPNYSSELNVNALELDDSALYLCASSWQVGAPTEAFFGQGTRLTVV.

This clone was seen more than once but under ten times. The gene calls are TRBV10-3 and TRBJ2-1; TRBD2 agrees at 10 bases. CDR3 length equals 14 residues. Germline-derived CDR1 and CDR2 are ENHRY and SYGVKD. V was clipped by 5 bases and J by 5 bases; unmatched bases: 3. CDR3 nucleotide sequence: TGTGCCATCAGTTCCAGCGGGAGGGACAATGAGCAGTTCTTC. Encoded protein: CAISSSGRDNEQFF.

The chain employs TRBV28 and TRBJ1-1; possible D gene TRBD1, 6 bases. Trimming cost V 5 bases and J 1 base, with 23 bases left between them. Germline V gene lookup returns CDR1 MDHEN and CDR2 SYDVKM. The length of the CDR3 is 18 residues. CDR3 in amino acids: CASSHGVGQITRNTEAFF. DNA for the CDR3: TGTGCCAGCAGTCACGGCGTGGGACAAATAACTAGGAACACTGAAGCTTTCTTT.

The rearrangement links TRBV19 to TRBJ2-6, with 8 bases that match TRBD1. Germline V gene sequence: CDR1 LNHDA, CDR2 SQIVND (reference sequence). Trimming took 5 bases from V and 9 from J; bases not matched to a gene: 12. The CDR3 sequence is 16 residues long. The CDR3 bases are TGTGCCAGTAGTTCCGCGGACAGGGCGTTGATCAACGTCCTGACTTTC. It is translated as CASSSADRALINVLTF.

The chain couples TRBV15 to TRBJ2-1; 8 nucleotides line up with TRBD1. The CDR3 covers 14 residues. J was trimmed by 6 bases and V by 5 bases; bases with no gene match: 6. Germline V gene lookup returns CDR1 LNHNV and CDR2 YYDKDF (reference sequence). The CDR3 is CATSSGQGSNEQFF. The CDR3 DNA reads TGTGCCACCAGCTCAGGACAGGGTAGCAATGAGCAGTTCTTC. The full variable domain, in which reference TRBV15 and TRBJ2-1 provide the parts outside the CDR3, is DAMVIQNPRYQVTQFGKPVTLSCSQTLNHNVMYWYQQKSSQAPKLLFHYYDKDFNNEADTPDNFQSRRPNTSFCFLDIRSPGLGDTAMYLCATSSGQGSNEQFFGPGTRLTVL.

Written as DNA, the CDR3 is TGTGCCACCAGCAGGGGAGGCGGGCGCTACGAGCAGTACTTC. This sequence encodes CATSRGGGRYEQYF. V gene TRBV15 combines with J gene TRBJ2-7; possibly TRBD2 for D (6 bases). This CDR3 comprises 14 residues. V was clipped by 3 bases and J by 3 bases, with 12 bases between them. Germline V gene lookup returns CDR1 LNHNV and CDR2 YYDKDF (reference sequence).

V is TRBV27 and J is TRBJ2-1; 10 bases line up with TRBD1. With V trimmed by 3 bases and J by 6 bases, 5 bases remained unmatched. Germline V gives CDR1 MNHEY, CDR2 SMNVEV (reference sequence). The CDR3 extends over 15 amino acids. CDR3 coding DNA: TGTGCCAGCAGTTTTTGGGACAGGGGAATCAATGAGCAGTTCTTC. Translated: CASSFWDRGINEQFF.